A single T cell receptor (beta chain) is shown here with its context. The antigen remains undetermined. The sequenced template was cDNA made from the entire isolated RNA. Assay used: immunoSEQ multiplex PCR; TCRdb lists only in-frame clones, some missing. Found here are nearly 250,000 clones, around 65% of them singletons; the top ten hold roughly 0.048%. CD45RO/CCR7/CD25/CD127/CD95/CD27 staining was used to isolate CD4+ naive, central memory, regulatory and stem cell-like memory cells by sorting. These data belong to a study of beta chain features in type 1 diabetes. Study-level points and caveats: Overrepresentation of cells with high TCR expression could result from cDNA sequencing. There were fewer insertions and more deletions at the VDJ junctions of type 1 diabetes patients. A greater similarity of naive, central memory and Treg TCRB repertoires was seen among patients than among healthy donors.

Material: naive CD4+ T cells from blood. The sequence derives from a man aged 25-45 years in good health.

The DNA for the CDR3 is TGTGCCAGTAGTATGTCGGATACGCAGTATTTT. Encoded protein: CASSMSDTQYF. The rearrangement links TRBV19 to TRBJ2-3; D call uncertain. This CDR3 region has 11 residues. Germline loops: CDR1 LNHDA, CDR2 SQIVND (reference sequence). V was pared by 3 bases and J by 6 bases, with 4 bases between.